The 21 T cell receptor beta chains below were found in one sample sequenced in a study of spatial heterogeneity in lung cancer. Study outcomes and limitations: Counts of expanded alpha and beta TCRs within tumors tracked the tumor nonsynonymous mutation count.

Time point indicated: sample taken at primary tumor resection. TCRdb reanalysed the 5' RACE reads using MiXCR and keeps one entry per CDR3 protein. The table lists about 100,000 distinct CDR3 sequences, 3.5% to 5% of them singletons. For these receptors, no antigen is known. Sequencing used lung tumor tissue, obtained at surgery. The receptor source for this set is a male donor with early-stage non-small cell lung cancer.

This clonotype was seen only a few times. This chain links TRBV7-9 with TRBJ1-1, with unresolved D. CDR1 SEHNR and CDR2 FQNEAQ come from the germline V gene (reference sequence). V lost 4 bases and J 4 bases, leaving 22 bases between the germline ends. The CDR3 is made up of 17 amino acids. CDR3 loop: CASSSRIGGVVSTEAFF. The DNA for the CDR3 is TGTGCCAGCAGCTCCCGGATCGGTGGGGTGGTTAGCACTGAAGCTTTCTTT. Combining the CDR3 with reference TRBV7-9 and TRBJ1-1 gives the whole variable domain DTGVSQNPRHKITKRGQNVTFRCDPISEHNRLYWYRQTLGQGPEFLTYFQNEAQLEKSRLLSDRFSAERPKGSFSTLEIQRTEQGDSAMYLCASSSRIGGVVSTEAFFGQGTRLTVV.

This clonotype was recorded many times. This chain connects TRBV3-1 to TRBJ1-5; D unresolved. CDR1 and CDR2 from the germline V gene are LGHDT and YNNKEL (reference sequence). The CDR3 sequence is 13 residues long. Trimming pared 2 bases from V and 4 bases from J, leaving 6 bases between. The CDR3 nucleotides read TGTGCCAGCAGCCAAAAGGGAAATCAGCCCCAGCATTTT. Residues: CASSQKGNQPQHF. The full variable domain, in which reference TRBV3-1 and TRBJ1-5 provide the parts outside the CDR3, is DTAVSQTPKYLVTQMGNDKSIKCEQNLGHDTMYWYKQDSKKFLKIMFSYNNKELIINETVPNRFSPKSPDKAHLNLHINSLELGDSAVYFCASSQKGNQPQHFGDGTRLSIL.

This clonotype was picked up many times. V usage is TRBV6-4 and J usage is TRBJ2-1, with D perhaps matching TRBD2 (6 bases). Trimming removed 5 bases from V and 6 bases from J, with 14 bases in between. CDR3 length: 14 amino acids. CDR1 is MRHNA, CDR2 SNTAGT, per germline. The CDR3 loop reads CASSPGGIVNEQFF. The CDR3 coding sequence is TGTGCCAGCAGTCCCGGGGGTATCGTCAATGAGCAGTTCTTC.

The table lists this clonotype with many counts. This chain joins TRBV5-1 and TRBJ1-6, with D possibly TRBD1 on 5 matching bases. Germline CDR1 and CDR2: SGHRS and YFSETQ. This CDR3 has 14 residues. V shed 2 bases and J shed 7 bases, with 10 bases lying between them. The CDR3 nucleotides are TGCGCCAGCAGCTTATCGGGGGAGAATTCACCCCTCCACTTT. Amino acid sequence: CASSLSGENSPLHF. Full variable domain (missing parts from reference TRBV5-1 and TRBJ1-6): KAGVTQTPRYLIKTRGQQVTLSCSPISGHRSVSWYQQTPGQGLQFLFEYFSETQRNKGNFPGRFSGRQFSNSRSEMNVSTLELGDSALYLCASSLSGENSPLHFGNGTRLTVT.

There are a few counts of this clonotype. The J gene is TRBJ2-7, the V gene TRBV5-1; possible D gene TRBD2, 6 bases. CDR3 length: 16 residues. V shed 4 bases and J shed 1 base, with 18 bases lying between them. Germline V gene sequence: CDR1 SGHRS, CDR2 YFSETQ. The CDR3 region is CASSPAGGLQSYEQYF. In DNA, the CDR3 is TGCGCCAGCAGCCCTGCTGGGGGACTCCAGTCCTACGAGCAGTACTTC.

This clonotype was detected many times. The chain employs TRBV28 and TRBJ2-1; D may be TRBD1 or TRBD2 (5 bases each). With 7 bases removed from V and 2 bases from J, the gap between germline ends came to 15 bases. CDR3 length equals 15 residues. Germline-derived CDR1 and CDR2 are MDHEN and SYDVKM. The CDR3 reads CASTSPGATYNEQFF. The CDR3 nucleotides are TGTGCCAGCACTTCCCCCGGGGCCACCTACAATGAGCAGTTCTTC.

V is TRBV20-1 and J is TRBJ1-4; D not resolved. The CDR3 is made up of 14 amino acids. V shed 2 bases and J shed 1 base, with 8 bases lying between them. The V gene's germline CDR1 is DFQATT and CDR2 SNEGSKA (reference sequence). CDR3 nucleotides: TGCAGTGCTAGACTGGGTGTAACTAATGAAAAACTGTTTTTT. Its protein product is CSARLGVTNEKLFF.

This clonotype was observed many times. CDR3 sequence (DNA): TGTGCCAGCAGCTTAGGGTGGATCTTGAGGGACGGGAACACTGAAGCTTTCTTT. This sequence encodes CASSLGWILRDGNTEAFF. The chain combines TRBV7-9 with TRBJ1-1; possibly TRBD1 for D (5 bases). Germline-derived CDR1 and CDR2 are SEHNR and FQNEAQ (reference sequence). This CDR3 contains 18 residues. V lost 1 base and J 1 base, leaving 19 bases between the germline ends.

This clonotype was observed at least ten times. This chain uses TRBV20-1 with TRBJ2-1; possible D gene TRBD2, 5 bases. The germline V gene encodes CDR1 DFQATT and CDR2 SNEGSKA (reference sequence). With 6 bases removed from V and 4 bases from J, the gap between germline ends came to 19 bases. This CDR3 has 15 amino acids. CDR3 region: CSAPHGEKVYNEQFF. The CDR3, as DNA: TGCAGTGCCCCTCACGGGGAGAAGGTTTACAATGAGCAGTTCTTC.

In its sample, this clonotype was seen many times. The rearrangement links TRBV15 to TRBJ2-5; no clear D gene. Trimming pared 2 bases from V and 5 bases from J, leaving 9 bases between. The germline V gene has CDR1 LNHNV and CDR2 YYDKDF (reference sequence). This CDR3 has 13 amino acids. The CDR3: CATSRTQTETQYF. The CDR3 coding sequence is TGTGCCACCAGCAGAACTCAAACGGAGACCCAGTACTTC.

This clonotype has a handful of counts. V usage is TRBV4-1 and J usage is TRBJ2-2; unclear D gene. Germline values: CDR1 MGHRA, CDR2 YSYEKL. CDR3 length equals 15 residues. Trimming took 1 base from V and 7 from J, leaving 13 bases between them. This chain's CDR3 is CASSQGASAGGELFF. In DNA, the CDR3 is TGCGCCAGCAGCCAAGGGGCGAGTGCAGGCGGGGAGCTGTTTTTT.

This clonotype was counted many times. The chain is built from TRBV15 and TRBJ1-5, with a weak D call TRBD1 (5 bases). The CDR3 covers 15 residues. In germline, CDR1 is LNHNV, CDR2 YYDKDF (reference sequence). Trimming left V 6 bases short and J 2 bases short, with 14 bases between. The CDR3 nucleotides read TGTGCCACCAGAGCGGGGGGTCGTGGCAATCAGCCCCAGCATTTT. As protein: CATRAGGRGNQPQHF. Complete variable domain (other parts from reference TRBV15 and TRBJ1-5): DAMVIQNPRYQVTQFGKPVTLSCSQTLNHNVMYWYQQKSSQAPKLLFHYYDKDFNNEADTPDNFQSRRPNTSFCFLDIRSPGLGDTAMYLCATRAGGRGNQPQHFGDGTRLSIL.

Many counts were recorded for this clonotype. The chain combines TRBV3-1 with TRBJ1-2; possible D gene TRBD1, 5 bases. Trimming stripped 1 base from V and 8 bases from J, with 8 bases between. This CDR3 has 12 amino acids. Germline V gene sequence: CDR1 LGHDT, CDR2 YNNKEL (reference sequence). The DNA for the CDR3 is TGTGCCAGCAGCCAAGGAGACAGCGGCTACACCTTC. The encoded protein is CASSQGDSGYTF.

This clonotype was counted ten times or more. The chain employs TRBV7-2 and TRBJ2-3; possibly TRBD2 for D (6 bases). Trimming shortened V by 5 bases and J by 0 bases, and 12 bases separated the two germline ends. Germline CDR1 is SGHTA and CDR2 is FQGNSA. The CDR3 length is 15 residues. The DNA of the CDR3 is TGTGCCAGCAGCATAAGCGGGCCTAGCACAGATACGCAGTATTTT. Protein: CASSISGPSTDTQYF.

The table lists this clonotype with many counts. The chain links TRBV9 to TRBJ2-5; 7 bases line up with TRBD2. The CDR3 has 17 amino acids. Trimming removed 0 bases from V and 3 bases from J; junction bases left unmatched: 11. Looked up from germline, CDR1 is SGDLS and CDR2 is YYNGEE. CDR3 in DNA: TGTGCCAGCAGCGTAGCGCCTAGCGGAGCAGGCAAAGAGACCCAGTACTTC. It specifies CASSVAPSGAGKETQYF.

For this clonotype: Since a much larger clone is just one base distant, this may be a read error. The CDR3 does not end in the conserved phenylalanine or tryptophan, so this is likely a read error. The chain carries TRBV12-3 or TRBV12-4 and TRBJ2-5; no definite D call. The CDR3 sequence is 14 residues long. V dropped 3 bases and J dropped 2 bases, with 10 bases sitting between them. The CDR3 sequence: CASSFGAKQETQYL. In DNA, the CDR3 is TGTGCCAGCAGTTTCGGCGCCAAGCAAGAGACCCAGTACCTC.

The table lists this clonotype with a few counts. This chain uses TRBV11-2 with TRBJ1-1, with TRBD1 identical over 8 bases. This CDR3 has 15 residues. The J segment lost 4 bases and the V segment lost 5 bases, leaving 9 bases of the junction unmatched. The germline CDR1 and CDR2 sequences are SGHAT and FQNNGV. The CDR3 DNA is TGTGCCAGCAGCCCCAACCCCAGGGGGCTCACTGAAGCTTTCTTT. Translation: CASSPNPRGLTEAFF. The full variable domain, its missing parts supplied by reference TRBV11-2 and TRBJ1-1, is EAGVAQSPRYKIIEKRQSVAFWCNPISGHATLYWYQQILGQGPKLLIQFQNNGVVDDSQLPKDRFSAERLKGVDSTLKIQPAKLEDSAVYLCASSPNPRGLTEAFFGQGTRLTVV.

Many counts were recorded for this clonotype. This sequence joins TRBV7-2 and TRBJ1-6; weak D call: TRBD1 (5 bases). The CDR3 is 14 residues long. Trimming took off 6 bases at V and 10 bases at J, with 16 bases between the two ends. Looked up from germline, CDR1 is SGHTA and CDR2 is FQGNSA. CDR3 sequence reads: CASSRFGGGSPLHF. In DNA form, the CDR3 reads TGTGCCAGCAGTCGCTTTGGGGGGGGATCACCCCTCCACTTT.

This clonotype has more than one count but fewer than ten. This rearrangement joins TRBV6-4 to TRBJ2-3, with 13 positions matching TRBD2. CDR1 MRHNA and CDR2 SNTAGT come from the germline V gene. This CDR3 has 15 amino acids. V gave up 6 bases and J gave up 6 bases; unmatched junction bases: 6. The CDR3 sequence: CASSQLAGGPDTQYF. As DNA, the CDR3 is TGTGCCAGCAGCCAACTAGCGGGAGGGCCCGATACGCAGTATTTT.

This clonotype was seen only a few times. The chain combines TRBV3-1 with TRBJ2-1, with 11 bases aligning to TRBD2. V shed 0 bases, J shed 7 bases, and the junction held 5 bases outside the gene matches. In germline, CDR1 is LGHDT, CDR2 YNNKEL (reference sequence). The length of the CDR3 is 16 residues. Here the CDR3 reads CASSQDSGRARNEQFF. CDR3 sequence (DNA): TGTGCCAGCAGCCAAGATAGCGGGAGGGCTCGGAATGAGCAGTTCTTC.

This clonotype was picked up a small number of times. The chain uses TRBV27 and TRBJ2-2, with D hard to call. The CDR3 consists of 12 residues. V was clipped by 7 bases and J by 4 bases, with 7 bases between them. Per germline, CDR1 MNHEY and CDR2 SMNVEV (reference sequence). CDR3 protein: CASKQVTGELFF. In nucleotides, the CDR3 is TGTGCCAGCAAGCAGGTCACCGGGGAGCTGTTTTTT.